The 22 T cell receptor beta chains below come from one sample, sequenced in a study of beta chain features in type 1 diabetes. The entirety of the isolated RNA underwent reverse transcription, so expressed TCRB transcripts were sequenced. Method: immunoSEQ multiplex PCR; TCRdb's copy keeps in-frame clones and lacks some. The sample lists 200,000 to 250,000 clones; roughly 10% were seen once. Sequencing was carried out using central memory CD4+ T cells from blood. The receptors were sampled from a man aged 18 to 30 in good health.

This chain connects TRBV5-1 to TRBJ2-7, with D possibly being TRBD2 (6 bases). CDR1 and CDR2 from the germline V gene are SGHRS and YFSETQ. The length of the CDR3 is 15 residues. V was trimmed by 1 base and J by 2 bases, leaving 13 bases between them. For the CDR3, the DNA is TGCGCCAGCAGCTTGTATAGCGGAGGGGCCTACGAGCAGTACTTC. This encodes CASSLYSGGAYEQYF.

This chain uses TRBV15 with TRBJ2-3; D is unresolved. The CDR3 runs 15 residues. The V and J ends lost 0 bases and 3 bases respectively, with 10 bases between them. Germline V gene data show CDR1 as LNHNV and CDR2 as YYDKDF (reference sequence). This CDR3 is CATSRDQTATDTQYF. The CDR3 region has the DNA TGTGCCACCAGCAGAGATCAAACAGCGACAGATACGCAGTATTTT.

CDR3 in amino acids: CASSQESSGRGTDTQYF. In nucleotides, the CDR3 is TGCGCCAGCAGCCAAGAATCTAGCGGGAGGGGGACAGATACGCAGTATTTT. The chain uses TRBV4-3 and TRBJ2-3; the match to TRBD2 covers 12 bases. Germline V gives CDR1 LGHNA, CDR2 YSLEER. J was trimmed by 3 bases and V by 0 bases; bases with no gene match: 4. The CDR3 loop spans 17 amino acids.

The rearrangement joins TRBV2 to TRBJ2-7, with a weak D call TRBD2 (6 bases). V dropped 6 bases and J dropped 4 bases, with 22 bases sitting between them. Germline V gives CDR1 SNHLY, CDR2 FYNNEI. The CDR3 has 16 residues. CDR3 nucleotides: TGTGCCAGCAGCCCGAGAATAGGACTTGGAGGGTACGAGCAGTACTTC. This encodes CASSPRIGLGGYEQYF.

This clone was recorded once. The chain's CDR3 is CASSLARGNGYTF. The CDR3 DNA reads TGTGCCAGCAGCTTAGCCAGGGGAAATGGCTACACCTTC. The genes are TRBV7-2 and TRBJ1-2; a possible D gene is TRBD1 (6 bases). Germline V lookup: CDR1 SGHTA, CDR2 FQGNSA. Trimming shortened V by 0 bases and J by 6 bases, and 8 bases separated the two germline ends. The CDR3 sequence is 13 residues long.

This clone was observed many times. The rearrangement uses TRBV7-2 and TRBJ2-4; D call uncertain. This CDR3 has 14 residues. V lost 1 base and J lost 7, with 11 bases in between. Germline V gives CDR1 SGHTA, CDR2 FQGNSA. Here the CDR3 reads CASSLGGSSNIQYF. The DNA of the CDR3 is TGTGCCAGCAGCTTAGGGGGTAGTAGTAACATTCAGTACTTC.

This chain connects TRBV18 to TRBJ2-3; D is possibly TRBD1 (6 bases). This CDR3 spans 16 amino acids. The V and J ends lost 0 bases and 8 bases respectively, with 18 bases between them. Germline V gives CDR1 KGHSH, CDR2 LQKENI. Written as DNA, the CDR3 is TGTGCCAGCTCACCACCTCAGGGGCCGGACCTGGGTACGCAGTATTTT. The encoded protein is CASSPPQGPDLGTQYF.

Ten or more counts support this clone. The CDR3 is CATSNQLLTGTEAFF. The CDR3 DNA sequence: TGTGCCACCAGCAACCAACTCCTCACGGGGACTGAAGCTTTCTTT. The V call is TRBV15, the J call TRBJ1-1; D remains unclear. V was cut by 4 bases and J by 5 bases, with 17 bases left in between. The germline V gene encodes CDR1 LNHNV and CDR2 YYDKDF (reference sequence). The CDR3 has 15 amino acids.

Written as DNA, the CDR3 is TGTGCCACCAGCAGAGTACTGGACCGCGGGACAGGGAGTCGGACAGATACGCAGTATTTT. Its protein product is CATSRVLDRGTGSRTDTQYF. The genes are TRBV15 and TRBJ2-3; 9 bases are shared with TRBD1. This CDR3 contains 20 residues. Germline assignment: CDR1 LNHNV and CDR2 YYDKDF (reference sequence). J gave up 3 bases and V 1 base, and 17 bases lay outside the gene matches.

The sample holds a few counts of this clone. The CDR3 sequence is CAWSVLGSGGETQYF. CDR3 nucleotides: TGTGCCTGGAGTGTACTAGGCTCGGGGGGGGAGACCCAGTACTTC. The genes are TRBV30 and TRBJ2-5; 8 bases match TRBD2. V lost 0 bases to trimming and J lost 5 bases; unmatched junction nucleotides: 8. CDR3 length equals 15 residues. Per the germline V gene, CDR1 is GTSNPN and CDR2 is SVGIG (reference sequence). The complete variable domain, with remaining parts taken from reference TRBV30 and TRBJ2-5, reads SQTIHQWPATLVQPVGSPLSLECTVEGTSNPNLYWYRQAAGRGLQLLFYSVGIGQISSEVPQNLSASRPQDRQFILSSKKLLLSDSGFYLCAWSVLGSGGETQYFGPGTRLLVL.

A few counts support this clone. The junction departs from germline at one end; a sequencing error may be responsible. The V gene is TRBV5-1, the J gene TRBJ2-5; TRBD2 matches 10 bases. Germline V gene lookup returns CDR1 SGHRS and CDR2 YFSETQ. This CDR3 comprises 15 residues. The DNA of the CDR3 is TGCGCCAGCAGCTTGGCCACCGCGGCTAGCGGGAGTTTGCACTTC. This sequence encodes CASSLATAASGSLHF.

The CDR3, as DNA: TGTGCAATAGACAGGGAATTGGCCGGGGAGCTGTTTTTT. This translates into CAIDRELAGELFF. This sequence joins TRBV7-2 and TRBJ2-2, with 7 positions matching TRBD1. This CDR3 is 13 amino acids long. Germline V lookup: CDR1 SGHTA, CDR2 FQGNSA. Drawing the rest from reference TRBV7-2 and TRBJ2-2, the complete variable domain is GAGVSQSPSNKVTEKGKDVELRCDPISGHTALYWYRQSLGQGLEFLIYFQGNSAPDKSGLPSDRFSAERTGGSVSTLTIQRTQQEDSAVYLCAIDRELAGELFFGEGSRLTVL.

This clone has only a few counts. V gene TRBV5-1 combines with J gene TRBJ1-3, with D possibly being TRBD1 (6 bases). The V gene lost 0 bases and the J gene lost 4 bases, with 14 bases spanning the gap. This CDR3 spans 16 amino acids. Per germline, CDR1 SGHRS and CDR2 YFSETQ. CDR3 sequence reads: CASSLAGADRGNTIYF. Here the CDR3 DNA reads TGCGCCAGCAGCTTGGCAGGGGCAGATCGAGGAAACACCATATATTTT.

The chain carries TRBV14 and TRBJ2-5, with D possibly matching TRBD2 (6 bases). The CDR3 is made up of 15 amino acids. V lost 2 bases and J lost 4, with 14 bases in between. The germline V gene has CDR1 SGHDN and CDR2 FVKESK. Here the CDR3 DNA reads TGTGCCAGCAGCCAATTGGACTACCCGGGAGAGACCCAGTACTTC. The encoded protein is CASSQLDYPGETQYF.

This clone was observed a handful of times. DNA of the CDR3: TGTGCCAGCAGCCCCCAGACTAGCACGGGGACCCAGTACTTC. Translation: CASSPQTSTGTQYF. V usage is TRBV11-2 and J usage is TRBJ2-5, with 7 positions matching TRBD2. V shed 5 bases, J shed 7 bases, and the junction held 10 bases outside the gene matches. The CDR3 is 14 residues long. The germline gives CDR1 SGHAT, CDR2 FQNNGV. Supplemented by reference TRBV11-2 and TRBJ2-5, the full variable domain reads EAGVAQSPRYKIIEKRQSVAFWCNPISGHATLYWYQQILGQGPKLLIQFQNNGVVDDSQLPKDRFSAERLKGVDSTLKIQPAKLEDSAVYLCASSPQTSTGTQYFGPGTRLLVL.

The chain recombines TRBV2 with TRBJ2-4; D perhaps matches TRBD2 (7 bases). This CDR3 is built from 17 residues. Per the germline V gene, CDR1 is SNHLY and CDR2 is FYNNEI. V was shortened by 5 bases and J by 3 bases, with 20 bases between the two germline ends. CDR3 sequence: CASSNYGGTQNKNIQYF. DNA for the CDR3: TGTGCCAGCAGTAACTACGGGGGGACACAGAACAAAAACATTCAGTACTTC.

This clone showed up many times. The chain joins TRBV13 to TRBJ2-3; D is perhaps TRBD2 (5 bases). The CDR3 has 13 amino acids. Germline V gene sequence: CDR1 PRHDT, CDR2 FYEKMQ (reference sequence). The V gene lost 5 bases and the J gene lost 4 bases, with 10 bases spanning the gap. As DNA, the CDR3 is TGTGCCAGCAGCGACACACTAGCAGATACGCAGTATTTT. Translation gives CASSDTLADTQYF.

This clone was counted only a few times. J is TRBJ2-3 and V is TRBV5-1, with D possibly matching TRBD1 (5 bases). CDR1 and CDR2 (germline): SGHRS, YFSETQ. V was clipped by 3 bases and J by 2 bases, with 10 bases between them. This CDR3 region has 14 residues. The CDR3 bases are TGCGCCAGCAGCTCCTCGACAGACACAGATACGCAGTATTTT. This encodes CASSSSTDTDTQYF.

In DNA form, the CDR3 reads TGTGCCAGCAGCCCACGGACTAGCGGGATTGCAGATACGCAGTATTTT. Amino acid sequence: CASSPRTSGIADTQYF. This sequence joins TRBV11-3 and TRBJ2-3, with 12 bases matching TRBD2. V lost 5 bases and J lost 4; bases outside the gene matches: 7. CDR1 is SGHNT, CDR2 YENEEA, per germline. The CDR3 spans 16 residues. Filled out from reference TRBV11-3 and TRBJ2-3, the complete variable domain reads EAGVVQSPRYKIIEKKQPVAFWCNPISGHNTLYWYLQNLGQGPELLIRYENEEAVDDSQLPKDRFSAERLKGVDSTLKIQPAELGDSAVYLCASSPRTSGIADTQYFGPGTRLTVL.

This chain uses TRBV19 with TRBJ2-1; D is unresolved. This CDR3 has 14 residues. Germline V lookup: CDR1 LNHDA, CDR2 SQIVND (reference sequence). V lost 7 bases to trimming and J lost 0 bases, with 10 bases between them. The CDR3 coding sequence is TGTGCCAGTAAGAGTCAAAGCTCCTACAATGAGCAGTTCTTC. This gives the protein CASKSQSSYNEQFF.

In its sample, this clone was seen a few times. V and J are TRBV13 and TRBJ2-7; TRBD2 aligns across 7 bases. The V gene end was trimmed by 5 bases and the J gene end by 2 bases; junction bases not matched to a gene: 12. The CDR3 runs to 16 residues. CDR1 is PRHDT and CDR2 is FYEKMQ in the germline V gene (reference sequence). CDR3 coding DNA: TGTGCCAGCAGCGCCCTCGGGAGCGGGACGACCTACGAGCAGTACTTC. As protein: CASSALGSGTTYEQYF. The whole variable domain, filled in from reference TRBV13 and TRBJ2-7, reads AAGVIQSPRHLIKEKRETATLKCYPIPRHDTVYWYQQGPGQDPQFLISFYEKMQSDKGSIPDRFSAQQFSDYHSELNMSSLELGDSALYFCASSALGSGTTYEQYFGPGTRLTVT.

The J gene is TRBJ1-2, the V gene TRBV30; D gene ambiguous. Germline V gene sequence: CDR1 GTSNPN, CDR2 SVGIG (reference sequence). The V gene lost 0 bases and the J gene lost 3 bases, with 8 bases spanning the gap. This CDR3 contains 13 residues. This CDR3 is CAWSVTPDYGYTF. The DNA of the CDR3 is TGTGCCTGGAGTGTAACCCCAGACTATGGCTACACCTTC.